What follows are 32 T cell receptor beta chains derived from one specimen sequenced in a study of blood T cells in healthy people across ages (dated by TCRdb to the mid-2010s). The library was made by 5' RACE. The sequencing machine was an Illumina HiSeq 2500. The second PCR ran for roughly 7 to 11 cycles and used a J-beta primer mix along with a sample-barcoded 5' primer. TCRdb reanalyzed the raw reads on its own, using fastp at Q25 for trimming and MiXCR for clone calling, and kept in-frame beta chains. One record per CDR3 amino acid sequence lists the most common genes and DNA. Across this sample there are almost 300,000 distinct CDR3 sequences, with 25% to 30% seen only once. The ten largest make up 25% to 35% of the sample. Sequenced sample: blood. The receptors come from an older woman in good health.

The chain has TRBV6-5 and TRBJ1-5, with D possibly being TRBD1 (5 bases). The V gene's germline CDR1 is MNHEY and CDR2 SVGAGI. The V end lost 6 bases, the J end lost 3 bases, and 15 bases lay between the germline ends. The CDR3 runs to 15 residues. The CDR3 loop is CASSRRDGNNQPQHF. The DNA of the CDR3 is TGTGCCAGCAGCCGCCGGGACGGCAACAATCAGCCCCAGCATTTT.

This sequence joins TRBV5-5 and TRBJ1-1; TRBD1 matches 7 bases. Germline CDR1 and CDR2: SGHKS and YYEKEE (reference sequence). V lost 0 bases, J lost 1 base, and 3 bases stayed unmatched. The CDR3 totals 15 residues. CDR3 coding DNA: TGTGCCAGCAGCTTGGACGACAGGGCGAACACTGAAGCTTTCTTT. This codes for CASSLDDRANTEAFF.

The chain joins TRBV6-2 or TRBV6-3 to TRBJ2-1, with D possibly being TRBD1 (5 bases). CDR1 and CDR2 (germline): MNHEY, SVGEGT. This CDR3 region has 13 residues. V was trimmed by 2 bases and J by 4 bases, leaving 6 bases between them. The CDR3: CASSYDSYNEQFF. The CDR3 nucleotides are TGTGCCAGCAGTTACGACAGTTACAATGAGCAGTTCTTC.

This clonotype occurred a few times. The chain links TRBV28 to TRBJ1-4; 10 bases match TRBD1. The trim removed 5 bases at V and 7 bases at J, leaving 4 bases unmatched. Looked up from germline, CDR1 is MDHEN and CDR2 is SYDVKM. CDR3 size: 14 residues. CDR3 in amino acids: CASSHGTGVEKLFF. DNA of the CDR3: TGTGCCAGCAGTCACGGGACAGGGGTTGAAAAACTGTTTTTT.

This chain links TRBV20-1 with TRBJ2-4; 9 bases are a match to TRBD1. This CDR3 is built from 15 residues. CDR1 and CDR2 from the germline V gene are DFQATT and SNEGSKA (reference sequence). V lost 2 bases to trimming and J lost 6 bases; unmatched junction nucleotides: 8. CDR3 DNA sequence: TGCAGTGCTAGAACTCCGGGACAGGGTGGAAACATTCAGTACTTC. This encodes CSARTPGQGGNIQYF.

CDR3 DNA sequence: TGTGCCAGCAGTCCAAGAACTAGCGGGAGGGCCCTTACTAGCTCCTACGAGCAGTACTTC. This translates into CASSPRTSGRALTSSYEQYF. The V call is TRBV12-3 or TRBV12-4, the J call TRBJ2-7, with 13 bases identical to TRBD2. The J segment lost 0 bases and the V segment lost 5 bases, leaving 16 bases of the junction unmatched. There are 20 residues in the CDR3.

J is TRBJ2-7 and V is TRBV28; a possible D gene is TRBD1 (5 bases). Between the trimmed V and J ends, which lost 4 bases and 0 bases, there was a span of 10 bases. CDR3 length equals 14 residues. The germline V gene has CDR1 MDHEN and CDR2 SYDVKM. CDR3 nucleotides: TGTGCCAGCAGTTACAGGTTGAACTCCTACGAGCAGTACTTC. Protein: CASSYRLNSYEQYF.

The chain carries TRBV18 and TRBJ2-7; 14 bases are a match to TRBD2. Germline trimming cut 6 bases from V and 9 bases from J; bases unmatched to any gene: 10. This CDR3 has 15 residues. Germline CDR1 KGHSH, CDR2 LQKENI. The CDR3 sequence: CASSPGLAGDFGQYF. The CDR3 DNA sequence: TGTGCCAGCTCCCCGGGACTAGCGGGAGATTTTGGGCAGTACTTC.

This chain connects TRBV6-2 or TRBV6-3 to TRBJ2-4, with 13 positions matching TRBD2. The CDR3 runs to 18 residues. V was clipped by 4 bases and J by 2 bases; unmatched bases: 8. Germline-derived CDR1 and CDR2 are MNHEY and SVGEGT. The CDR3 region is CASSFGLAGDISKNIQYF. The CDR3 DNA follows: TGTGCCAGCAGTTTCGGACTAGCGGGAGATATTTCCAAAAACATTCAGTACTTC.

This clonotype was counted many times. V gene TRBV12-3 or TRBV12-4 combines with J gene TRBJ2-5, with TRBD2 matching over 14 bases. The J call could be wrong; TRBJ2-1 is a better fit for the DNA end. This CDR3 is built from 17 residues. Here the CDR3 DNA reads TGTGCCAGCAGTGTGACGCGACTAGCGGGAGGGGTAGATGAGCAGTTCTTC. Translated: CASSVTRLAGGVDEQFF.

This clonotype has more than one count but fewer than ten. The V gene is TRBV10-3, the J gene TRBJ2-2; perhaps D is TRBD1 or TRBD2 (5 bases each). The CDR3 covers 16 residues. The V and J ends lost 10 bases and 3 bases respectively, with 21 bases between them. Germline V gives CDR1 ENHRY, CDR2 SYGVKD. The chain's CDR3 is CATLGDRQTDTGELFF. In nucleotides, the CDR3 is TGTGCCACGCTGGGGGACCGACAGACGGACACCGGGGAGCTGTTTTTT.

At least ten counts were recorded for this clonotype. This chain connects TRBV3-1 to TRBJ1-4; D is unresolved. Trimming left V 4 bases short and J 8 bases short, with 8 bases between. In germline, CDR1 is LGHDT, CDR2 YNNKEL (reference sequence). The CDR3 is 12 amino acids. The CDR3 is CASSPTSEKLFF. DNA of the CDR3: TGTGCCAGCAGCCCGACTTCGGAAAAACTGTTTTTT.

This rearrangement joins TRBV20-1 to TRBJ2-1; D unresolved. Germline lookup yields CDR1 DFQATT and CDR2 SNEGSKA (reference sequence). Trimming cost V 0 bases and J 4 bases, with 7 bases left between them. This CDR3 has 13 amino acids. CDR3 bases: TGCAGTGCTAGAGATCAGGAATACAATGAGCAGTTCTTC. Translation: CSARDQEYNEQFF.

This clonotype appeared many times. The chain couples TRBV7-9 to TRBJ2-1; no clear D gene. The V end was cut by 2 bases, the J end by 13 bases, with 15 bases between. Looked up from germline, CDR1 is SEHNR and CDR2 is FQNEAQ (reference sequence). The CDR3 length is 13 residues. The CDR3 DNA is TGTGCCAGCAGCTTAAGTCAGGCGACCCCCCAGTTCTTC. Translating gives CASSLSQATPQFF.

The chain uses TRBV7-8 and TRBJ2-6; no firm D call. V lost 1 base, J lost 1 base, and 5 bases lay in between. CDR3 length: 15 amino acids. Germline lookup yields CDR1 SGHVS and CDR2 FQNEAQ. CDR3 amino acids: CASSLVWSGANVLTF. CDR3 nucleotide sequence: TGTGCCAGCAGCTTAGTCTGGTCTGGGGCCAACGTCCTGACTTTC.

The chain carries TRBV18 and TRBJ1-6, with D possibly matching TRBD1 (5 bases). The CDR3 spans 16 residues. The germline CDR1 and CDR2 sequences are KGHSH and LQKENI. Trimming pared 3 bases from V and 0 bases from J, leaving 9 bases between. DNA of the CDR3: TGTGCCAGCTCACCGGGACTTTTCTCCTATAATTCACCCCTCCACTTT. Translated, it gives CASSPGLFSYNSPLHF.

The rearrangement joins TRBV12-5 to TRBJ2-3, with TRBD2 matching 7 bases. Germline V gene sequence: CDR1 LGHNT, CDR2 FRNRAP. CDR3 length equals 14 residues. Losses at the gene ends were 6 bases for V and 1 base for J; bases not matched to a gene: 4. The CDR3 spells CASGRGSGTDTQYF. CDR3 bases: TGTGCTAGTGGCCGCGGGAGCGGCACAGATACGCAGTATTTT.

V usage is TRBV9 and J usage is TRBJ1-1; weak D call: TRBD1 (5 bases). V was cut by 2 bases and J by 0 bases, with 8 bases left in between. CDR1 is SGDLS and CDR2 is YYNGEE in the germline V gene. The CDR3 length is 14 residues. The CDR3: CASSVSGMNTEAFF. CDR3 DNA sequence: TGTGCCAGCAGCGTGTCAGGGATGAACACTGAAGCTTTCTTT.

The chain employs TRBV7-2 and TRBJ1-3; D is undetermined. This CDR3 comprises 15 residues. Germline-derived CDR1 and CDR2 are SGHTA and FQGNSA. Trimming cost V 2 bases and J 0 bases, with 8 bases left between them. This chain's CDR3 is CASSLYGISGNTIYF. The CDR3 nucleotides read TGTGCCAGCAGCTTATATGGGATCTCTGGAAACACCATATATTTT. Filled out from reference TRBV7-2 and TRBJ1-3, the complete variable domain reads GAGVSQSPSNKVTEKGKDVELRCDPISGHTALYWYRQSLGQGLEFLIYFQGNSAPDKSGLPSDRFSAERTGGSVSTLTIQRTQQEDSAVYLCASSLYGISGNTIYFGEGSWLTVV.

The genes are TRBV28 and TRBJ2-5; D may be TRBD1 (5 bases). The last part of the DNA fits TRBJ2-7 better; the J call may be wrong. Per the germline V gene, CDR1 is MDHEN and CDR2 is SYDVKM. The CDR3 totals 14 residues. CDR3 bases: TGTGCCAGCAGTTTAGGGCAGGGTTTCCGCGAGCAGTACTTC. It translates to CASSLGQGFREQYF.

This chain joins TRBV7-3 and TRBJ2-1; D uncertain. CDR1 is SGHTA and CDR2 is FQGTGA in the germline V gene. Trimming left V 2 bases short and J 7 bases short, with 6 bases between. This CDR3 spans 12 amino acids. This chain's CDR3 is CASSLVPNEQFF. The CDR3 DNA reads as TGTGCCAGCAGCTTAGTCCCTAATGAGCAGTTCTTC.

This clonotype was seen only a few times. The V gene is TRBV11-2, the J gene TRBJ1-5, with a tentative D call TRBD1 (5 bases). Germline loops: CDR1 SGHAT, CDR2 FQNNGV. The length of the CDR3 is 13 residues. Trimming shortened V by 3 bases and J by 5 bases, and 8 bases separated the two germline ends. The CDR3 DNA follows: TGTGCCAGCAGCTTGCAGGGCGATCAGCCCCAGCATTTT. Residues: CASSLQGDQPQHF.

This chain uses TRBV20-1 with TRBJ2-3, with 13 bases matching TRBD2. V lost 4 bases and J lost 3; bases outside the gene matches: 13. Germline lookup yields CDR1 DFQATT and CDR2 SNEGSKA (reference sequence). The CDR3 length is 18 residues. The DNA for the CDR3 is TGCAGTGCTAACAGGGGACTAGCGGGGATCAAAAGGACAGATACGCAGTATTTT. Residues: CSANRGLAGIKRTDTQYF.

This clonotype was seen a few times. The chain links TRBV5-4 to TRBJ2-1, with TRBD2 matching over 7 bases. V lost 4 bases to trimming and J lost 8 bases; unmatched junction nucleotides: 12. Germline V CDR1 and CDR2: SGHNT, YYREEE (reference sequence). This CDR3 has 15 amino acids. The CDR3 nucleotides are TGTGCCAGCAGCCCCCGGACTAGGGCAAACCATGAGCAGTTCTTC. It codes for CASSPRTRANHEQFF.

This chain connects TRBV4-1 to TRBJ2-4; 7 bases match TRBD1. V lost 1 base, J lost 5 bases, and 5 bases stayed unmatched. The germline V gene has CDR1 MGHRA and CDR2 YSYEKL. CDR3 size: 15 residues. The CDR3 DNA follows: TGCGCCAGCAGCCAAGTGTGGGACAGCGAAAACATTCAGTACTTC. Its protein is CASSQVWDSENIQYF.

This clonotype was recorded a few times. This chain connects TRBV4-1 to TRBJ1-2; possibly TRBD1 for D (5 bases). Trimming shortened V by 1 base and J by 4 bases, and 13 bases separated the two germline ends. This CDR3 is 15 amino acids long. CDR1 and CDR2 from the germline V gene are MGHRA and YSYEKL. The CDR3 reads CASSQGPLGAYGYTF. CDR3 DNA sequence: TGCGCCAGCAGCCAAGGGCCACTTGGGGCCTATGGCTACACCTTC.

This clonotype has a single count. This chain joins TRBV3-1 and TRBJ1-4, with D perhaps TRBD1 (5 bases). The germline V gene encodes CDR1 LGHDT and CDR2 YNNKEL (reference sequence). Trimming cost V 1 base and J 6 bases, with 21 bases left between them. The CDR3 sequence is 18 residues long. The CDR3 nucleotides are TGTGCCAGCAGCCAAGGGACCCCCCTCCGAGGGACGTATGAAAAACTGTTTTTT. Protein product: CASSQGTPLRGTYEKLFF.

This clonotype was seen more than once but under ten times. This chain uses TRBV14 with TRBJ2-5; D gene unclear. This CDR3 is 11 amino acids long. The V and J ends lost 3 bases and 7 bases respectively, with 6 bases between them. Germline V lookup: CDR1 SGHDN, CDR2 FVKESK. The CDR3 DNA follows: TGTGCCAGCAGCCAGGCTGGGACCCAGTACTTC. Translation: CASSQAGTQYF. Drawing the rest from reference TRBV14 and TRBJ2-5, the complete variable domain is EAGVTQFPSHSVIEKGQTVTLRCDPISGHDNLYWYRRVMGKEIKFLLHFVKESKQDESGMPNNRFLAERTGGTYSTLKVQPAELEDSGVYFCASSQAGTQYFGPGTRLLVL.

The chain joins TRBV9 to TRBJ2-3; 8 bases agree with TRBD1. Germline CDR1 SGDLS, CDR2 YYNGEE. V shed 4 bases and J 3 bases; nucleotides not matched to a gene: 7. CDR3 size: 15 residues. The CDR3 coding sequence is TGTGCCAGCAGCCTCCAGGACAGGGAAACAGATACGCAGTATTTT. The encoded protein is CASSLQDRETDTQYF.

The rearrangement uses TRBV6-1 and TRBJ1-1, with D hard to call. The CDR3 loop spans 15 amino acids. CDR1 is MNHNS, CDR2 SASEGT, per germline. V was cut by 4 bases and J by 4 bases, with 16 bases left in between. The CDR3 protein is CASSGGEKRSTEAFF. The DNA of the CDR3 is TGTGCCAGCAGTGGAGGAGAAAAGCGGAGCACTGAAGCTTTCTTT.

This clonotype was counted only a few times. One end of the junction varies from germline; a read error may be responsible. V is TRBV4-2 and J is TRBJ1-5; D perhaps matches TRBD1 (5 bases). CDR3 length: 12 amino acids. CDR1 is LGHNA and CDR2 is YNFKEQ in the germline V gene. Here the CDR3 reads CASRQGDQPQHF. DNA of the CDR3: TGTGCCAGCAGGCAAGGGGATCAGCCCCAGCATTTT.

V gene TRBV28 combines with J gene TRBJ1-3; TRBD1 might be the D (6 bases). The germline V and J ends were trimmed by 6 bases and 4 bases, with 16 bases remaining between them. CDR1 MDHEN and CDR2 SYDVKM come from the germline V gene. The CDR3 length is 15 residues. The CDR3, as DNA: TGTGCCAGCAGCTCAAGGGGGGTAGTCGGAAACACCATATATTTT. Translating gives CASSSRGVVGNTIYF.